This entry lists 14 T cell receptor beta chains sequenced from one sample in a study of CXCR3-negative and CXCR3-positive naive CD8 T cells. Carrying UMI labels, the TRB cDNA libraries were prepared through 5' RACE. TCRdb re-called the 5' RACE reads, yielding one record per CDR3 amino acid sequence without DNA. The table for this sample gives approximately 83,000 distinct CDR3 sequences. Sequencing input: naive CXCR3- CD8+ T cells from blood. Subset reported: CD45RO-CCR7+CD27+CD95- naive CD8+ T cells lacking CXCR3 (TNR3-). These receptors originate from a human donor in good health. Some clones in this sample may be carry-over from other donors' samples.

The CDR3 loop reads CASSLGRIDDEQFF. This chain links TRBV7-9 with TRBJ2-1. The CDR3 loop spans 14 amino acids. Looked up from germline, CDR1 is SEHNR and CDR2 is FQNEAQ (reference sequence).

The chain couples TRBV12-3 or TRBV12-4 to TRBJ2-5; TCRdb outputs TRBD2, but without DNA this stays unchecked. This CDR3 has 14 residues. This chain's CDR3 is CASSFLREWETQYF.

The chain has TRBV10-3 and TRBJ2-1; TCRdb reports TRBD2, a call that lacks DNA to check it against. Germline V gives CDR1 ENHRY, CDR2 SYGVKD. There are 13 residues in the CDR3. CDR3 sequence reads: CAISESDEGEQFF.

CDR3 in amino acids: CASRRSGGYTEAFF. The rearrangement joins TRBV7-2 to TRBJ1-1; TCRdb returns TRBD1, unconfirmable since there is no DNA. Germline CDR1 reads SGHTA; CDR2 reads FQGNSA. The CDR3 length is 14 residues.

The chain carries TRBV19 and TRBJ2-7; TCRdb calls TRBD1, which cannot be checked without DNA. Germline V CDR1 and CDR2: LNHDA, SQIVND (reference sequence). This CDR3 comprises 14 residues. The chain's CDR3 is CASSIGTGPYEQYF.

This chain connects TRBV5-1 to TRBJ2-2. CDR3 size: 14 residues. CDR1 SGHRS and CDR2 YFSETQ come from the germline V gene. CDR3 sequence: CASSLGQNTGELFF.

The V call is TRBV12-3 or TRBV12-4, the J call TRBJ2-1. The CDR3 sequence is 13 residues long. CDR3 region: CASSPTSYNEQFF.

The V and J genes are TRBV6-6 and TRBJ2-1; TCRdb's D call of TRBD1 is untestable without DNA. This CDR3 has 18 residues. CDR1 and CDR2 from the germline V gene are MNHNY and SVGAGI (reference sequence). The CDR3: CASSYSTGGIGSYNEQFF.

The chain uses TRBV29-1 and TRBJ1-1. The CDR3 sequence is 11 residues long. Per the germline V gene, CDR1 is SQVTM and CDR2 is ANQGSEA. The CDR3 sequence is CSLRLGAEAFF.

The rearrangement uses TRBV4-1 and TRBJ2-2. This CDR3 is 16 amino acids long. The germline CDR1 and CDR2 sequences are MGHRA and YSYEKL. The CDR3 region is CASSQVRRSNTGELFF.

The rearrangement links TRBV4-1 to TRBJ1-1. This CDR3 contains 15 residues. CDR1 is MGHRA, CDR2 YSYEKL, per germline. The CDR3 here is CASSQEGSENTEAFF.

V usage is TRBV21-1 and J usage is TRBJ2-7; the D call of TRBD1 rests on TCRdb alone, since no DNA is present to check it. TRBV21-1 is described as a pseudogene. The length of the CDR3 is 14 residues. The CDR3: CASTTPGGFYEQYF.

The chain combines TRBV28 with TRBJ1-1. The V gene's germline CDR1 is MDHEN and CDR2 SYDVKM. The CDR3 contains 13 residues. CDR3 protein: CASSLVVRVEAFF.

This chain uses TRBV6-4 with TRBJ2-5; TCRdb picks TRBD1, but there is no DNA to check that call. CDR1 is MRHNA and CDR2 is SNTAGT in the germline V gene. The CDR3 runs 15 residues. CDR3 sequence reads: CAIHGKGRIQETQYF.